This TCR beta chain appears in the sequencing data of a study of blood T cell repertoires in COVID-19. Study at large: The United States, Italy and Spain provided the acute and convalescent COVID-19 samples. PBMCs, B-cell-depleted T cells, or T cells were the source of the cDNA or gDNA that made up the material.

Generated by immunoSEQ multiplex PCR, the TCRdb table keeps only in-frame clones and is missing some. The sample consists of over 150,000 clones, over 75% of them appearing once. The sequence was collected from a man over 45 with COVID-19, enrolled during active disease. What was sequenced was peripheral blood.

CDR3 coding DNA: TGTGCCAGCAGCCAAGACCCCGGGACAGGGGCCTACGAGCAGTACTTC. Translated: CASSQDPGTGAYEQYF. The rearrangement uses TRBV3-1 (or the pseudogene TRBV3-2) and TRBJ2-7, with TRBD1 matching over 10 bases. Per the germline V gene, CDR1 is LGHDT and CDR2 is YNNKEL (reference sequence). With 0 bases clipped from V and 2 bases from J, the junction kept 4 bases outside the gene matches. CDR3 size: 16 residues.